This T cell receptor beta chain was found in a study of blood T cell repertoires in COVID-19 (dated by TCRdb to about 2020). Describing the broader study: The collaborator samples originated in the United States, Italy and Spain and spanned the acute and convalescent phases of COVID-19. The prospective study material was composed of cDNA or gDNA derived from T cells, B-cell-depleted T cells, or PBMCs. Subjects who had been exposed to COVID-19, were actively infected with it, or had recovered from it provided the deeply sampled blood TCRbeta repertoires that made up the dataset. The repertoires were released in a freely available public database meant as a resource for research on the immune response to SARS-CoV-2. Samples were obtained from the ongoing ImmuneRACE study (first 160 participants) and from 1,000 to 1,500 subjects provided by 6 global collaborators. A de-identified subject ID, COVID-19 status, age in years and sex were almost always included in the sample metadata. Where HLA class I and class II types were available, the types were taken from metadata supplied by the sample provider, not from assay-based typing.

One collaborating source in Seattle enrolled patients during active infection and followed them longitudinally through the course of disease. Whole blood was collected in K2EDTA tubes by collaborating institutions according to the institutions' own protocols. Collaborator samples were shipped for TCRbeta analysis as frozen whole blood, isolated PBMCs, or DNA extracted from either sample type. The paper as a whole reports these results and caveats: How much clinical and demographic metadata was included differed by source and by participant, and the metadata was provided uncurated.

TCRbeta CDR3 regions were amplified from genomic DNA by means of the immunoSEQ Assay, a bias-controlled multiplex PCR. On the authors' methods: The number of nucleated cells in each sample was estimated from the amplification of reference gene primers within the assay. Sequence reads were collapsed and filtered to measure the absolute abundance of every unique TCRbeta CDR3 rearrangement. For each sample, productive Simpson clonality was calculated by taking the square root of Simpson's diversity index across productive rearrangements. This is the immuneACCESS table as TCRdb keeps it, with only in-frame sequences that have V and J called. A part of the clones is gone; compared with another copy, unresolved V genes explain less than half, and the rest is unexplained. From that table come the V and J calls and clone size; the DNA was used to work out D and trimming. This sample gives approximately 350,000 clones in total; 75% to 90% of them show up just once. The top ten clones comprise about 6.9% of the sample.

Of note for this clone: What antigen it recognizes has not been identified. No clone much larger than this one lies a single base away; base qualities are absent.

The CDR3 contains 16 residues, cysteine and phenylalanine counted. Left in the record is the CDR3 DNA by itself, 48 bases read in frame from the first base. CDR1 and CDR2 are read off the germline V gene (reference sequence) as SGHNT and YYREEE. The junction shows trimming of 4 bases on V and 1 base on J, and the gene matches do not reach 10 bases of it. The source material was peripheral blood. The chain links TRBV5-4 with TRBJ1-1; 7 bases in between match TRBD1. This receptor was identified in a woman between 50 and 59 years old with COVID-19, enrolled during active disease. For the CDR3, the sequence is CASSPTLDRQNTEAFF. The nucleotide sequence is TGTGCCAGCAGCCCCACATTGGACAGGCAGAACACTGAAGCTTTCTTT.